This T cell receptor beta chain was captured in a study of blood T cell repertoires in COVID-19. The repertoire was sequenced with immunoSEQ multiplex PCR; TCRdb's copy has only in-frame clones and lacks some. This table has hundreds of thousands of clones, 86% appearing once. This CDR3 contains 17 residues. The TCR sequence derives from a woman aged 30 to 39 with active or convalescent COVID-19. This sequence joins TRBV21-1 and TRBJ1-3; TRBD1, the D gene given by the table, was not confirmed from the DNA. TRBV21-1 is designated a pseudogene. The sample comprised peripheral blood. CDR3 DNA: TGTGCCAGCAGCACCCGACAGGGTAGAGGGACTGGAAACACCATATATTTT. Translated: CASSTRQGRGTGNTIYF.